The clone carrying this TCR beta chain was counted a single time. The target antigen is unknown. The sample belongs to a study of T cell responses to AZD1222 COVID-19 vaccine. Study-wide points: At 160-218 and 743-854, vaccine-associated CD4 TCRs were dominant, and they spanned spike. Only five or six AZD1222 recipients tested seropositive at baseline. Clonal diversity may have been underestimated, and the donors were mostly white British, with more females than males. Two doses of AZD1222 preceded a rise in Spike-specific TCR breadth and depth.

CDR1 MDHEN and CDR2 SYDVKM come from the germline V gene. Between the trimmed V and J ends, which lost 7 bases and 0 bases, there was a span of 6 bases. The CDR3 spans 13 residues. Produced via immunoSEQ multiplex PCR; TCRdb's table is partial and in-frame only. The table has 100,000 to 150,000 clones, about 90% seen once. The chain combines TRBV28 with TRBJ1-4; D is unclear. The source material was peripheral blood, sampled on day 0 of AZD1222 vaccination. The TCR originated in an adult in good health. Here the CDR3 reads CASISTTNEKLFF. For the CDR3, the DNA is TGTGCCAGCATATCAACAACTAATGAAAAACTGTTTTTT. Looking up the rest from reference TRBV28 and TRBJ1-4 gives the full variable domain: DVKVTQSSRYLVKRTGEKVFLECVQDMDHENMFWYRQDPGLGLRLIYFSYDVKMKEKGDIPEGYSVSREKKERFSLILESASTNQTSMYLCASISTTNEKLFFGSGTQLSVL.